The rows below give T cell receptor beta chains drawn from one sample of a study of tumor-infiltrating lymphocytes in primary liver carcinoma. Using its own MiXCR run on the multiplex PCR reads, TCRdb lists one record per CDR3 protein. The profile shows approximately 310,000 distinct CDR3 sequences, approximately 60% of them singletons. Sequencing input: peripheral blood. The origin of the receptors is a man aged 40-50 years with primary liver carcinoma and hepatitis B virus infection. CDR3s include the opening cysteine and the closing phenylalanine or tryptophan. The D gene is left open where the match is weak. A clone size is listed for some rows: how often the clone was seen (once, few, many), or a class if it is expanded.

clone_size	v_call	d_call	j_call	cdr3_aa	cdr3_nt
-	TRBV6-5	TRBD2	TRBJ2-2	CASRARLAGDGAGELFF	TGTGCCAGCAGGGCTCGACTAGCGGGAGACGGAGCCGGGGAGCTGTTTTTT
-	TRBV7-8	TRBD1	TRBJ2-3	CASSIGGNTDTQYF	TGTGCCAGCAGCATAGGGGGCAACACAGACACGCAGTATTTT
many	TRBV5-6	TRBD1	TRBJ1-1	CASSLQGAPEAFF	TGTGCCAGCAGCTTACAGGGGGCCCCTGAAGCTTTCTTT
-	TRBV5-6	-	TRBJ2-6	CASSFRDPGANVLTF	TGTGCCAGCAGCTTCAGGGACCCTGGGGCCAACGTCCTGACTTTC
-	TRBV5-1	-	TRBJ2-7	CASSPGTRAYEQYF	TGCGCCAGCAGCCCCGGGACAAGAGCCTACGAGCAGTACTTC
-	TRBV11-1	-	TRBJ1-6	CASIRESAYNSPLHF	TGTGCCAGCATCCGGGAAAGTGCCTATAATTCACCCCTCCACTTT
-	TRBV7-9	-	TRBJ2-2	CASRYVSGANTGELLF	TGTGCCAGCAGATACGTTTCAGGAGCGAACACCGGGGAGCTGCTTTTT
many	TRBV5-1	-	TRBJ2-3	CASSLELRKDTQYF	TGCGCCAGCAGCTTGGAATTGCGGAAGGATACGCAGTATTTT
-	TRBV19	-	TRBJ1-2	CACSIGVTNYGYTF	TGTGCCTGTAGTATCGGCGTAACTAACTATGGCTACACCTTC
-	TRBV5-5	-	TRBJ2-7	CASNYQVGLSYEQYF	TGTGCCAGCAACTACCAGGTTGGGCTATCCTACGAGCAGTACTTC
-	TRBV6-1	-	TRBJ1-1	CVSSERNRVMKTEAFF	TGTGTCAGCAGTGAACGGAACAGGGTTATGAAGACTGAAGCTTTCTTT
-	TRBV12-3/TRBV12-4	-	TRBJ2-1	CASSPKRALMVHERFF	TGTGCCAGCAGCCCCAAGCGGGCGCTAATGGTCCATGAGCGGTTCTTC
-	TRBV28	TRBD1	TRBJ1-1	CASSTPTGDAEAFF	TGTGCCAGCAGCACACCAACAGGGGACGCTGAAGCTTTCTTT
few	TRBV12-3/TRBV12-4	-	TRBJ2-2	CASSRARGGELFF	TGTGCCAGCAGTCGGGCGAGGGGCGGGGAGCTGTTTTTT
once	TRBV30	-	TRBJ2-7	CAMSGGSYEQYF	TGTGCTATGAGTGGGGGCTCCTACGAGCAGTACTTC
few	TRBV30	TRBD1	TRBJ2-4	CAWSRGGGGINAKNIQYF	TGTGCCTGGAGTAGAGGGGGCGGTGGGATAAATGCCAAAAACATTCAGTACTTC
-	TRBV10-3	-	TRBJ1-6	CAIKRAPNADSPLHF	TGTGCCATCAAGCGGGCCCCGAACGCAGATTCACCCCTCCACTTT
few	TRBV28	-	TRBJ2-5	CASTKGPTRGTQYF	TGTGCCAGCACTAAGGGGCCCACTCGGGGGACCCAGTACTTC
many	TRBV11-2	TRBD2	TRBJ2-1	CASSLVGTSDYNEQFF	TGTGCCAGCAGCTTAGTTGGGACTAGCGACTACAATGAGCAGTTCTTC
-	TRBV28	TRBD2	TRBJ2-7	CASCPSGRGEQYF	TGTGCCAGCTGCCCTAGCGGGAGAGGCGAGCAGTACTTC
-	TRBV11-2	-	TRBJ1-3	CASSSGGNTTYF	TGTGCCAGCAGCTCAGGTGGAAACACCACATATTTT
-	TRBV5-1	-	TRBJ1-5	CASSLGGDQPQHF	TGCGCCAGCAGCTTAGGTGGAGACCAGCCTCAGCATTTT
-	TRBV7-9	TRBD2	TRBJ2-3	CASSLREGSTDTQYF	TGTGCCAGCAGCTTAAGGGAGGGTAGCACAGATACGCAGTATTTT
-	TRBV5-4	-	TRBJ2-5	CASSTKPTWTQETQYF	TGTGCCAGCAGCACCAAACCGACTTGGACTCAAGAGACCCAGTACTTC
few	TRBV30	-	TRBJ1-5	CAWQGRSNQPQHF	TGTGCCTGGCAGGGACGGAGCAATCAGCCCCAGCATTTT
-	TRBV28	-	TRBJ2-7	CASRSGLYEQHF	TGTGCCAGCAGATCGGGGCTCTACGAGCAGCACTTC
-	TRBV11-1	TRBD2	TRBJ2-4	CACSFPETSGTNNIQYF	TGTGCCTGCAGCTTTCCCGAGACTAGCGGGACCAATAACATTCAGTACTTC
few	TRBV11-2	-	TRBJ2-7	CASSLVVGPYEQYF	TGTGCCAGTAGCTTAGTAGTGGGCCCCTACGAGCAGTACTTC
few	TRBV5-4	TRBD1	TRBJ1-2	CASSSRGQGANYGYTF	TGTGCCAGCAGCTCCCGAGGACAGGGGGCTAACTATGGCTACACCTTC
-	TRBV7-9	-	TRBJ2-2	CDSSPGPNTGELFF	TGTGACAGCAGCCCTGGACCGAACACCGGGGAACTGTTTTTT
-	TRBV12-3/TRBV12-4	-	TRBJ1-2	CACSLGRGDYGYTF	TGTGCCTGTAGTTTAGGACGGGGGGATTATGGCTACACCTTC
many	TRBV29-1	TRBD1	TRBJ1-4	CSVEDYRGEGTNEKLFF	TGCAGCGTTGAAGATTACAGGGGGGAAGGAACTAATGAAAAACTGTTTTTT
-	TRBV30	TRBD1	TRBJ2-2	CAWTLRGGELFF	TGTGCCTGGACCCTCAGGGGGGGGGAGCTGTTTTTT